This T cell receptor beta chain was retrieved from a study of cytomegalovirus exposure and HLA in healthy donors. Regarding the study as a whole: A missense variant in DCLRE1C was later tied to TCR beta V- and J-gene trimming.

In the case of this clone: The antigen remains undetermined.

Vbeta (60) and Jbeta (13) primers were used in the PCR. Profiled with immunoSEQ multiplex PCR; TCRdb holds only in-frame clones, not every one. The sample holds 150,000 or so clones, more than 75% seen once. The germline V and J ends were trimmed by 2 bases and 7 bases, with 14 bases remaining between them. Germline loops: CDR1 MDHEN, CDR2 SYDVKM. CDR3 length: 15 residues. The sample consisted of PBMCs. The V call is TRBV28, the J call TRBJ1-4; D is perhaps TRBD1 (6 bases). The TCR sequence derives from a man aged 50 to 60 in good health and CMV-seronegative. The CDR3 is CASSLGGARGEKLFF. The DNA of the CDR3 is TGTGCCAGCAGTTTAGGGGGCGCGAGGGGTGAAAAACTGTTTTTT. The full variable domain, rest sourced from reference TRBV28 and TRBJ1-4, is DVKVTQSSRYLVKRTGEKVFLECVQDMDHENMFWYRQDPGLGLRLIYFSYDVKMKEKGDIPEGYSVSREKKERFSLILESASTNQTSMYLCASSLGGARGEKLFFGSGTQLSVL.